Listed here are 18 T cell receptor beta chains from one sample, sequenced in a study of T cell repertoires in cytomegalovirus infection. One entry per CDR3 protein, called by TCRdb with MiXCR from the reads. The table has 200,000 to 250,000 distinct CDR3 sequences, 9% to 15% seen once. Input material: PBMCs. These receptors were collected from a human donor in good health (CMV status not recorded). Some clones in this sample may be carry-over from other donors' samples.

The genes are TRBV7-3 and TRBJ2-3, with D hard to call. This CDR3 spans 14 amino acids. The germline gives CDR1 SGHTA, CDR2 FQGTGA. Between the trimmed V and J ends, which lost 4 bases and 0 bases, there was a span of 8 bases. CDR3 residues: CASSSQHSTDTQYF. CDR3 nucleotides: TGTGCCAGCAGCTCCCAGCATAGCACAGATACGCAGTATTTT.

J is TRBJ2-7 and V is TRBV19; D is uncertain. The length of the CDR3 is 13 residues. Germline CDR1 LNHDA, CDR2 SQIVND (reference sequence). V dropped 1 base and J dropped 4 bases, with 8 bases sitting between them. The CDR3 is CASSIGADYEQYF. The DNA of the CDR3 is TGTGCCAGTAGTATAGGGGCAGATTACGAGCAGTACTTC. Variable domain in full (rest from reference TRBV19 and TRBJ2-7): DGGITQSPKYLFRKEGQNVTLSCEQNLNHDAMYWYRQDPGQGLRLIYYSQIVNDFQKGDIAEGYSVSREKKESFPLTVTSAQKNPTAFYLCASSIGADYEQYFGPGTRLTVT.

This clonotype was seen many times. The rearrangement links TRBV7-2 to TRBJ2-7; D gene uncertain. V was pared by 3 bases and J by 1 base, with 4 bases between. Germline V CDR1 and CDR2: SGHTA, FQGNSA. The CDR3 extends over 12 amino acids. The DNA of the CDR3 is TGTGCCAGCAGCTTGTTTTCCTACGAGCAGTACTTC. Protein: CASSLFSYEQYF.

This clonotype occurred many times. CDR3 in DNA: TGTGCCAGCAGCTCGGTTAGGGGTCTCCACTATGGCTACACCTTC. Its translation: CASSSVRGLHYGYTF. This chain joins TRBV5-4 and TRBJ1-2; tentatively, D is TRBD1 (5 bases). CDR1 SGHNT and CDR2 YYREEE come from the germline V gene (reference sequence). The CDR3 runs 15 residues. V shed 3 bases and J shed 3 bases, with 15 bases lying between them.

This clonotype has more than one count but fewer than ten. As DNA, the CDR3 is TGTGCCAGCAGCTTAGATCCAACAGAGACCCAGTACTTC. Residues: CASSLDPTETQYF. The genes are TRBV11-2 and TRBJ2-5; D is uncertain. Germline-derived CDR1 and CDR2 are SGHAT and FQNNGV. Trimming took off 0 bases at V and 4 bases at J, with 6 bases between the two ends. CDR3 length: 13 residues.

This clonotype was picked up a small number of times. The V gene is TRBV20-1, the J gene TRBJ2-5; D remains ambiguous. The V gene's germline CDR1 is DFQATT and CDR2 SNEGSKA (reference sequence). Deletions cut 0 bases from V and 4 bases from J, with 9 bases between. The CDR3 has 13 residues. Here the CDR3 DNA reads TGCAGTGCTAGAGATCTGGGCTTAGAGACCCAGTACTTC. This translates into CSARDLGLETQYF.

This clonotype was seen only a few times. The chain has TRBV20-1 and TRBJ2-3; D call uncertain. This CDR3 is built from 13 residues. Germline V gives CDR1 DFQATT, CDR2 SNEGSKA (reference sequence). The ends were cut back, 0 bases at V and 0 bases at J, with 4 bases in the middle. The CDR3 is CSARDISTDTQYF. The CDR3 coding sequence is TGCAGTGCTAGAGATATTAGCACAGATACGCAGTATTTT.

This clonotype was found once. The genes are TRBV10-3 and TRBJ2-3; D is perhaps TRBD2 (5 bases). Germline lookup yields CDR1 ENHRY and CDR2 SYGVKD. V was shortened by 4 bases and J by 4 bases, with 12 bases between the two germline ends. The CDR3 runs 14 residues. CDR3 DNA sequence: TGTGCCATCAGTGGAGGGAAGGGTGCAGATACGCAGTATTTT. Amino acids: CAISGGKGADTQYF.

This clonotype was seen only a few times. The rearrangement joins TRBV20-1 to TRBJ1-2, with 11 nucleotides matching TRBD1. J gave up 7 bases and V 5 bases, and 3 bases lay outside the gene matches. The CDR3 runs to 12 residues. Germline CDR1 reads DFQATT; CDR2 reads SNEGSKA (reference sequence). The CDR3 coding sequence is TGCAGTGCTTACGGACAGGGGGCTGGCTACACCTTC. This gives the protein CSAYGQGAGYTF.

This chain links TRBV10-3 with TRBJ2-3, with D unresolved. This CDR3 spans 12 amino acids. V lost 0 bases and J lost 2, with 0 bases in between. The germline V gene encodes CDR1 ENHRY and CDR2 SYGVKD. CDR3 DNA sequence: TGTGCCATCAGTGAGTCCACAGATACGCAGTATTTT. Amino acids: CAISESTDTQYF.

V gene TRBV29-1 combines with J gene TRBJ2-3; TRBD1 might be the D (6 bases). V gave up 7 bases and J gave up 4 bases, with 12 bases separating them. The V gene's germline CDR1 is SQVTM and CDR2 ANQGSEA. The CDR3 totals 12 residues. The CDR3 region has the DNA TGCAGCGCCAGGGGCTCCGCAGATACGCAGTATTTT. Translated: CSARGSADTQYF.

This clonotype was counted between two and nine times. The rearrangement joins TRBV9 to TRBJ1-4; 9 bases line up with TRBD1. V shed 2 bases, J shed 8 bases, and the junction held 4 bases outside the gene matches. The CDR3 consists of 14 residues. Germline V lookup: CDR1 SGDLS, CDR2 YYNGEE. CDR3 residues: CASSVGTGNEKLFF. The CDR3, as DNA: TGTGCCAGCAGCGTTGGGACAGGGAACGAAAAACTGTTTTTT.

This chain links TRBV10-3 with TRBJ2-1; TRBD1 matches 9 bases. The CDR3 is 12 amino acids. CDR1 is ENHRY, CDR2 SYGVKD, per germline. V lost 10 bases and J lost 6; bases outside the gene matches: 4. Here the CDR3 DNA reads TGTGCCACCCGGGACAGGGCCAATGAGCAGTTCTTC. Encoded protein: CATRDRANEQFF.

The chain is built from TRBV20-1 and TRBJ1-6, with a tentative D call TRBD1 (5 bases). Trimming stripped 0 bases from V and 10 bases from J, with 19 bases between. This CDR3 has 16 amino acids. Germline V gene lookup returns CDR1 DFQATT and CDR2 SNEGSKA (reference sequence). For the CDR3, the DNA is TGCAGTGCTAGAGATGATGGGCAGGGTACCAGCTCACCCCTCCACTTT. Translation gives CSARDDGQGTSSPLHF.

This clonotype was counted many times. This chain links TRBV7-2 with TRBJ2-7; 7 bases match TRBD2. The length of the CDR3 is 16 residues. Trimming at V came to 5 bases and at J to 1 base, leaving 11 bases not matched to a gene. CDR1 is SGHTA, CDR2 FQGNSA, per germline. The CDR3 region is CASSNLRMGGSYEQYF. As DNA, the CDR3 is TGTGCCAGCAGCAACCTACGGATGGGGGGGTCCTACGAGCAGTACTTC.

This clonotype was seen many times. The V and J genes are TRBV7-2 and TRBJ2-3, with a possible D match to TRBD2 (6 bases). Per the germline V gene, CDR1 is SGHTA and CDR2 is FQGNSA. The V end lost 6 bases, the J end lost 3 bases, and 19 bases lay between the germline ends. This CDR3 comprises 16 residues. DNA for the CDR3: TGTGCCAGCAGTCCACCCGTTGAAAGCGGGACAGATACGCAGTATTTT. This codes for CASSPPVESGTDTQYF. Full variable domain (rest looked up from reference TRBV7-2 and TRBJ2-3): GAGVSQSPSNKVTEKGKDVELRCDPISGHTALYWYRQSLGQGLEFLIYFQGNSAPDKSGLPSDRFSAERTGGSVSTLTIQRTQQEDSAVYLCASSPPVESGTDTQYFGPGTRLTVL.

The J gene is TRBJ1-4, the V gene TRBV28; perhaps TRBD1 as D (5 bases). In germline, CDR1 is MDHEN, CDR2 SYDVKM. The CDR3 runs 12 residues. V lost 9 bases and J 8 bases, leaving 13 bases between the germline ends. CDR3 DNA: TGTGCCAGTAATTTCCGGGGGGAAAAACTGTTTTTT. Protein: CASNFRGEKLFF.

This clonotype was observed many times. The V and J genes are TRBV5-1 and TRBJ2-7; TRBD2 matches at 12 bases. The J segment lost 0 bases and the V segment lost 1 base, leaving 8 bases of the junction unmatched. The CDR3 contains 18 residues. Germline V gives CDR1 SGHRS, CDR2 YFSETQ. The CDR3, as DNA: TGCGCCAGCAGCTTGAATAGGACTAGCGGGATCAGCTCCTACGAGCAGTACTTC. Translating it yields CASSLNRTSGISSYEQYF.